These 15 T cell receptor beta chains were all obtained from the same sample, sequenced in a study of T cell clones after liver transplantation. Data came from immunoSEQ multiplex PCR; TCRdb stores just in-frame clones and leaves some out. The repertoire holds roughly 55,000 clones, with 65% to 80% as singletons. The input for sequencing was CD4+ T cells from blood, taken roughly 55 months after liver transplant. Every receptor here comes from a human patient who received a liver transplant. Some T cells may be supplied by the graft donor.

The chain recombines TRBV2 with TRBJ2-3; 9 positions agree with TRBD1. Germline CDR1 reads SNHLY; CDR2 reads FYNNEI. Trimming cost V 6 bases and J 1 base; bases outside gene matches: 5. The CDR3 contains 15 residues. The CDR3 sequence: CASRQTGGRTDTQYF. The CDR3 DNA is TGTGCCAGCAGACAGACAGGGGGACGCACAGATACGCAGTATTTT. Full variable domain (outside the CDR3, taken from reference TRBV2 and TRBJ2-3): EPEVTQTPSHQVTQMGQEVILRCVPISNHLYFYWYRQILGQKVEFLVSFYNNEISEKSEIFDDQFSVERPDGSNFTLKIRSTKLEDSAMYFCASRQTGGRTDTQYFGPGTRLTVL.

The sample holds one count of this clone. The chain combines TRBV11-3 with TRBJ2-2; TRBD1 agrees at 8 bases. The CDR3 is 16 amino acids. The germline V gene encodes CDR1 SGHNT and CDR2 YENEEA. The trim removed 2 bases at V and 4 bases at J, leaving 6 bases unmatched. CDR3 region: CASSLQGTGPTGELFF. The CDR3 region has the DNA TGTGCCAGCAGCTTACAAGGGACAGGACCCACCGGGGAGCTGTTTTTT.

The chain links TRBV6-6 to TRBJ2-7, with 9 nucleotides matching TRBD2. The trim removed 2 bases at V and 2 bases at J, leaving 1 base unmatched. Germline assignment: CDR1 MNHNY and CDR2 SVGAGI (reference sequence). This CDR3 spans 14 amino acids. The CDR3 sequence is CASSYGGGAYEQYF. CDR3 sequence (DNA): TGTGCCAGCAGTTACGGCGGGGGGGCCTACGAGCAGTACTTC.

This clone has a handful of counts. J is TRBJ1-2 and V is TRBV5-1; the match to TRBD1 covers 7 bases. Germline CDR1 is SGHRS and CDR2 is YFSETQ. With 0 bases clipped from V and 2 bases from J, the junction kept 4 bases outside the gene matches. CDR3 length: 15 amino acids. In nucleotides, the CDR3 is TGCGCCAGCAGCTTGGAGGTGACAGGGAACTATGGCTACACCTTC. Amino acid sequence: CASSLEVTGNYGYTF.

This clone was found once. In nucleotides, the CDR3 is TGTGCCAGCAGCAACCGGGATCACAATGAGCAGTTCTTC. It codes for CASSNRDHNEQFF. The J gene is TRBJ2-1, the V gene TRBV7-8; perhaps TRBD2 as D (5 bases). V was shortened by 5 bases and J by 5 bases, with 10 bases between the two germline ends. This CDR3 has 13 amino acids. Germline CDR1 and CDR2: SGHVS and FQNEAQ.

This chain links TRBV2 with TRBJ1-1, with TRBD1 as a possible D gene (5 bases). The germline CDR1 and CDR2 sequences are SNHLY and FYNNEI. Deletions cut 7 bases from V and 4 bases from J, with 13 bases between. The CDR3 consists of 13 residues. The CDR3 is CASTRGEGTEAFF. CDR3 coding DNA: TGTGCCAGCACGCGGGGGGAGGGCACTGAAGCTTTCTTT.

The chain recombines TRBV6-5 with TRBJ1-2; D call uncertain. Germline V lookup: CDR1 MNHEY, CDR2 SVGAGI. V was clipped by 4 bases and J by 4 bases, with 7 bases between them. The CDR3 is 12 residues long. The CDR3 region has the DNA TGTGCCAGCAGTTCCACCAGCTATGGCTACACCTTC. Residues: CASSSTSYGYTF.

The chain combines TRBV5-1 with TRBJ2-3; D is possibly TRBD1 (6 bases). Trimming removed 5 bases at V and 2 bases at J, with 12 bases between. The germline V gene has CDR1 SGHRS and CDR2 YFSETQ. CDR3 length: 14 residues. The CDR3 spells CASRPGQLTDTQYF. DNA of the CDR3: TGCGCCAGCAGGCCAGGACAGCTCACAGATACGCAGTATTTT.

The chain has TRBV6-1 and TRBJ2-7; D call uncertain. The CDR3 consists of 11 residues. V shed 6 bases and J shed 6 bases, with 9 bases lying between them. Germline-derived CDR1 and CDR2 are MNHNS and SASEGT. As DNA, the CDR3 is TGTGCCAGCAGAGCCGCTGTCGAGCAGTACTTC. As protein: CASRAAVEQYF.

The chain couples TRBV7-6 to TRBJ1-1; tentatively, D is TRBD1 (5 bases). The germline V gene has CDR1 SGHVS and CDR2 FNYEAQ. V was trimmed by 5 bases and J by 7 bases, leaving 11 bases between them. The length of the CDR3 is 12 residues. CDR3 amino acids: CASSLTGGEAFF. DNA of the CDR3: TGTGCCAGCAGCCTCACTGGGGGTGAAGCTTTCTTT.

This chain joins TRBV28 and TRBJ2-2; tentative D call: TRBD1 (6 bases). V lost 5 bases to trimming and J lost 3 bases, with 7 bases between them. CDR3 size: 13 residues. CDR1 MDHEN and CDR2 SYDVKM come from the germline V gene. CDR3 in amino acids: CASSRQDTGELFF. CDR3 coding DNA: TGTGCCAGCAGTAGACAGGACACCGGGGAGCTGTTTTTT.

The chain couples TRBV7-2 to TRBJ1-4, with unresolved D. The ends were cut back, 5 bases at V and 11 bases at J, with 18 bases in the middle. Germline assignment: CDR1 SGHTA and CDR2 FQGNSA. This CDR3 region has 14 residues. The CDR3: CASSPDYDAKKLFF. For the CDR3, the DNA is TGTGCCAGCAGCCCAGATTATGACGCGAAGAAACTGTTTTTT.

This chain links TRBV27 with TRBJ2-5, with D possibly being TRBD1 (5 bases). This CDR3 has 14 residues. Germline CDR1 reads MNHEY; CDR2 reads SMNVEV (reference sequence). V dropped 4 bases and J dropped 2 bases, with 11 bases sitting between them. The CDR3: CASSSRPGQETQYF. Written as DNA, the CDR3 is TGTGCCAGCAGTTCCCGCCCAGGGCAAGAGACCCAGTACTTC.

The V and J genes are TRBV7-7 and TRBJ1-4, with 7 bases aligning to TRBD1. V trimming: 1 base; J trimming: 3 bases; junction bases outside the gene matches: 2. The CDR3 consists of 15 residues. The germline V gene encodes CDR1 SSHAT and CDR2 FNYEAQ (reference sequence). The chain's CDR3 is CASSLDRGPNEKLFF. In DNA, the CDR3 is TGTGCCAGCAGCTTAGACAGGGGACCTAATGAAAAACTGTTTTTT.

This chain connects TRBV28 to TRBJ2-7; the match to TRBD1 covers 11 bases. Losses at the gene ends were 8 bases for V and 4 bases for J; bases not matched to a gene: 10. This CDR3 contains 15 residues. Germline V gives CDR1 MDHEN, CDR2 SYDVKM. Here the CDR3 DNA reads TGTGCCAGCGTTTTAGGGACAGGGGGGATATACGAGCAGTACTTC. As protein: CASVLGTGGIYEQYF.